A single sample is the source of the 16 T cell receptor beta chains below, sequenced in a study of T cells after yellow fever vaccination. TCRdb processed the 5' RACE reads anew with MiXCR; each CDR3 protein has one entry. The table shows 500,000 to 650,000 distinct CDR3 sequences, with approximately 13% occurring only once. The sample was PBMCs, taken on the day of the yellow fever booster vaccination. All receptors come from a man aged 30 to 45 who received the YFV17D yellow fever vaccine.

This chain connects TRBV10-3 to TRBJ2-7, with D possibly called TRBD1 or TRBD2 (5 bases each). This CDR3 region has 13 residues. Germline V CDR1 and CDR2: ENHRY, SYGVKD. V was trimmed by 5 bases and J by 2 bases, leaving 10 bases between them. The CDR3 DNA sequence: TGTGCCATCAGTCCCGGGACCCCCTACGAGCAGTACTTC. Translating gives CAISPGTPYEQYF.

V gene TRBV14 combines with J gene TRBJ1-2; D uncertain. The CDR3 extends over 14 amino acids. The germline CDR1 and CDR2 sequences are SGHDN and FVKESK. The ends were cut back, 0 bases at V and 4 bases at J, with 9 bases in the middle. The CDR3 sequence is CASSQDQGIYGYTF. CDR3 bases: TGTGCCAGCAGCCAAGATCAAGGGATCTATGGCTACACCTTC.

The V gene is TRBV20-1, the J gene TRBJ2-1; D is undetermined. V gave up 2 bases and J gave up 9 bases, with 8 bases separating them. The germline V gene has CDR1 DFQATT and CDR2 SNEGSKA (reference sequence). This CDR3 is built from 11 residues. The CDR3 spells CSARTAAEQFF. CDR3 in DNA: TGCAGTGCTAGAACTGCCGCTGAGCAGTTCTTC.

This clonotype was detected a few times. The V call is TRBV4-3, the J call TRBJ2-1; 10 nucleotides agree with TRBD2. After removal of 0 bases from V and 12 bases from J, the junction contained 11 bases not matched to a gene. The V gene's germline CDR1 is LGHNA and CDR2 YSLEER. The CDR3 consists of 16 residues. This CDR3 reads CASSQDTGTSATRQFF. The CDR3 DNA sequence: TGCGCCAGCAGCCAAGATACGGGGACTAGCGCCACGCGGCAGTTCTTC.

This chain uses TRBV3-1 with TRBJ2-7, with a weak D call TRBD2 (5 bases). Trimming removed 1 base from V and 7 bases from J, with 20 bases in between. Germline CDR1 is LGHDT and CDR2 is YNNKEL (reference sequence). This CDR3 is built from 16 residues. The CDR3 region is CASSQVPSTNKLEQYF. The CDR3 DNA reads as TGTGCCAGCAGCCAAGTTCCTAGCACTAATAAATTGGAGCAGTACTTC.

The chain employs TRBV19 and TRBJ2-2, with D tentatively TRBD1 (5 bases). V lost 4 bases, J lost 3 bases, and 12 bases lay in between. Germline values: CDR1 LNHDA, CDR2 SQIVND (reference sequence). This CDR3 comprises 15 residues. CDR3 region: CASSTTGTHTGELFF. The CDR3 DNA sequence: TGTGCCAGTAGTACCACAGGTACCCACACCGGGGAGCTGTTTTTT.

This rearrangement joins TRBV7-2 to TRBJ2-7, with TRBD1 matching 8 bases. CDR3 size: 15 residues. Trimming cost V 1 base and J 7 bases; bases outside gene matches: 9. The germline CDR1 and CDR2 sequences are SGHTA and FQGNSA. The CDR3 here is CASSLVPTGVYEQYF. The DNA for the CDR3 is TGTGCCAGCAGCTTAGTTCCGACAGGGGTTTATGAGCAGTACTTC. Full variable domain (missing parts from reference TRBV7-2 and TRBJ2-7): GAGVSQSPSNKVTEKGKDVELRCDPISGHTALYWYRQSLGQGLEFLIYFQGNSAPDKSGLPSDRFSAERTGGSVSTLTIQRTQQEDSAVYLCASSLVPTGVYEQYFGPGTRLTVT.

The chain is built from TRBV7-9 and TRBJ2-7; the D call may be TRBD1 or TRBD2 (6 bases each). Trimming cost V 7 bases and J 2 bases, with 15 bases left between them. The CDR3 is made up of 14 amino acids. CDR1 is SEHNR and CDR2 is FQNEAQ in the germline V gene (reference sequence). CDR3 sequence reads: CASTLGRDTYEQYF. The CDR3 nucleotides are TGTGCCAGCACCCTGGGGCGGGACACCTACGAGCAGTACTTC. Based on the CDR3 plus reference TRBV7-9 and TRBJ2-7, the full variable domain is DTGVSQNPRHKITKRGQNVTFRCDPISEHNRLYWYRQTLGQGPEFLTYFQNEAQLEKSRLLSDRFSAERPKGSFSTLEIQRTEQGDSAMYLCASTLGRDTYEQYFGPGTRLTVT.

The chain couples TRBV20-1 to TRBJ2-1, with D unresolved. Germline V gene data show CDR1 as DFQATT and CDR2 as SNEGSKA (reference sequence). The CDR3 runs to 10 residues. V lost 3 bases to trimming and J lost 13 bases, with 10 bases between them. The CDR3 bases are TGCAGTGCTAGTGACCCTGATCAGTTCTTC. The encoded protein is CSASDPDQFF.

The rearrangement joins TRBV7-2 to TRBJ2-3; 7 bases fit TRBD2. Germline CDR1 is SGHTA and CDR2 is FQGNSA. V gave up 5 bases and J gave up 3 bases; unmatched junction bases: 11. This CDR3 is 16 amino acids long. CDR3 in DNA: TGTGCCAGCAGCAAGCAACCGGGAGGAAATACAGATACGCAGTATTTT. Translating gives CASSKQPGGNTDTQYF. The full variable domain, with the rest looked up from reference TRBV7-2 and TRBJ2-3, is GAGVSQSPSNKVTEKGKDVELRCDPISGHTALYWYRQSLGQGLEFLIYFQGNSAPDKSGLPSDRFSAERTGGSVSTLTIQRTQQEDSAVYLCASSKQPGGNTDTQYFGPGTRLTVL.

This clonotype has just a few counts. The rearrangement joins TRBV7-2 to TRBJ2-3; D gene ambiguous. V lost 2 bases and J lost 2, with 5 bases in between. CDR1 and CDR2 from the germline V gene are SGHTA and FQGNSA. The CDR3 covers 13 residues. As DNA, the CDR3 is TGTGCCAGCAGCTTATCCTTCACAGATACGCAGTATTTT. Protein product: CASSLSFTDTQYF.

At least ten counts were recorded for this clonotype. V gene TRBV10-1 combines with J gene TRBJ2-7; 7 nucleotides agree with TRBD2. Germline V lookup: CDR1 WNHNN, CDR2 SYGVQD (reference sequence). CDR3 length equals 15 residues. V was clipped by 0 bases and J by 0 bases; unmatched bases: 2. The CDR3 nucleotides are TGCGCCAGCAGTGAGTCGGGAGGGCGCTCCTACGAGCAGTACTTC. Protein sequence: CASSESGGRSYEQYF.

This chain links TRBV5-1 with TRBJ2-1; TRBD2 agrees at 8 bases. The CDR3 runs to 16 residues. V shed 3 bases, J shed 0 bases, and the junction held 5 bases outside the gene matches. CDR1 and CDR2 from the germline V gene are SGHRS and YFSETQ. As DNA, the CDR3 is TGCGCCAGCAGCTCCAGCGGGGGAAACTCCTACAATGAGCAGTTCTTC. Its translation: CASSSSGGNSYNEQFF.

This clonotype was seen more than once but under ten times. The chain recombines TRBV20-1 with TRBJ1-1, with a possible D match to TRBD1 (6 bases). Trimming shortened V by 2 bases and J by 0 bases, and 13 bases separated the two germline ends. The CDR3 is 15 amino acids. The germline V gene encodes CDR1 DFQATT and CDR2 SNEGSKA (reference sequence). Written as DNA, the CDR3 is TGCAGTGCTAGATCGCAGGGGATAATGAACACTGAAGCTTTCTTT. Residues: CSARSQGIMNTEAFF.

The chain couples TRBV7-2 to TRBJ2-7; perhaps D is TRBD1 or TRBD2 (5 bases each). The CDR3 runs 14 residues. Germline lookup yields CDR1 SGHTA and CDR2 FQGNSA. V was cut by 5 bases and J by 7 bases, with 18 bases left in between. The CDR3 is CASSIAGGVEEQYF. CDR3 nucleotides: TGTGCCAGCAGCATCGCTGGGGGAGTGGAAGAGCAGTACTTC. The full variable domain, completed using reference TRBV7-2 and TRBJ2-7, is GAGVSQSPSNKVTEKGKDVELRCDPISGHTALYWYRQSLGQGLEFLIYFQGNSAPDKSGLPSDRFSAERTGGSVSTLTIQRTQQEDSAVYLCASSIAGGVEEQYFGPGTRLTVT.

This clonotype was counted only a few times. The CDR3 DNA reads TGTGCCAGCAGCCAAGGGACTAGGGGCTACACCTTC. Translation: CASSQGTRGYTF. V and J are TRBV3-1 and TRBJ1-2; no clear D gene. Trimming removed 1 base from V and 8 bases from J, with 8 bases in between. Looked up from germline, CDR1 is LGHDT and CDR2 is YNNKEL (reference sequence). This CDR3 is 12 amino acids long. Together with reference TRBV3-1 and TRBJ1-2, the CDR3 gives the full variable domain: DTAVSQTPKYLVTQMGNDKSIKCEQNLGHDTMYWYKQDSKKFLKIMFSYNNKELIINETVPNRFSPKSPDKAHLNLHINSLELGDSAVYFCASSQGTRGYTFGSGTRLTVV.